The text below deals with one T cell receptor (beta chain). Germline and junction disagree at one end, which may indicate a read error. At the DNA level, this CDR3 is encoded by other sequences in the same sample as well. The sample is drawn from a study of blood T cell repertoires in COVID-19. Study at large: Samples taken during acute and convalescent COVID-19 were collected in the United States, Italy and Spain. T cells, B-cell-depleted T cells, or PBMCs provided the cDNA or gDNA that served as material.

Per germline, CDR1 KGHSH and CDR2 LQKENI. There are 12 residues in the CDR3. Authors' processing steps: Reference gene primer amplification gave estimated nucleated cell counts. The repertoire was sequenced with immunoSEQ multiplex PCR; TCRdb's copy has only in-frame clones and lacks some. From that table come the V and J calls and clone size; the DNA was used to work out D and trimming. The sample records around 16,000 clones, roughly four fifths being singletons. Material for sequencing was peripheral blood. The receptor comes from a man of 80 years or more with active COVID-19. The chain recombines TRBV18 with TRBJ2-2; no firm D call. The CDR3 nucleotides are TGTGCTAGCTCACCAGCAGTCGGGGAGCTGTTTTTT. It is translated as CASSPAVGELFF.